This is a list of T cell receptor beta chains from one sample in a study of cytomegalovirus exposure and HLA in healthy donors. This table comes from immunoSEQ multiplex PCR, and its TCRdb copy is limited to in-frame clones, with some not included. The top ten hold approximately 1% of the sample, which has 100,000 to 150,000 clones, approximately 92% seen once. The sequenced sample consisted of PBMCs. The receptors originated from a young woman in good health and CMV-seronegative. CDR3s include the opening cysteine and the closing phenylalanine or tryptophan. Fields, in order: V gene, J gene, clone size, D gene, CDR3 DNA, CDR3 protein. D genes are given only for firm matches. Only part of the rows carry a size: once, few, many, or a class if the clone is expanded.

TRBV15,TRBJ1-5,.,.,TGTGCCACCTCCCTTACGGGGGATCAGCCCCAGCATTTT,CATSLTGDQPQHF
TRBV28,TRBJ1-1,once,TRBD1,TGTGCCAGCAGTCTCACGGGACAGGGAACTGAAGCTTTCTTT,CASSLTGQGTEAFF
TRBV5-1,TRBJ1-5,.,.,TGCGCCAGCAGCTTGGCGGGGAATAGCAATCAGCCCCAGCATTTT,CASSLAGNSNQPQHF
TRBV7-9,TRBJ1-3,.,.,TGTGCCAGCAGCTCCTTCGGGGGGGCCACATTATCTGGAAACACCATATATTTT,CASSSFGGATLSGNTIYF
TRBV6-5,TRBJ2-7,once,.,TGTGCCAGCAGTTCATGGGAGTACTCCTACGAGCAGTACTTC,CASSSWEYSYEQYF
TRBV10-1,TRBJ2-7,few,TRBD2,TGCGCCAGCAGTGGATCCCGGACTAGCGGACCCAGCGAGCAGTACTTC,CASSGSRTSGPSEQYF
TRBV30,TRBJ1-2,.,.,TGTGCCTGGAGACTCACATTCCGCAGGGATAACTATGGCTACACCTTC,CAWRLTFRRDNYGYTF
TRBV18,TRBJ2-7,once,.,TGTGCCAGCCGACAGGTGGCCTACGAGCAGTACTTC,CASRQVAYEQYF
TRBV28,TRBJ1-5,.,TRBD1,TGTGCCAGCAGTTTAAGGGACAGTCCCAATCAGCCCCAGCATTTT,CASSLRDSPNQPQHF
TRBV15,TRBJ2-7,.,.,TGTGCCACCAGCTCACGGACCCCCGGGGTTTCCGAGCAGTACTTC,CATSSRTPGVSEQYF
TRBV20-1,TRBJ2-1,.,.,TGCAGTGCTAGAGTATCTGAGCAGTTCTTC,CSARVSEQFF
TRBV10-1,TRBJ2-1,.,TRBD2,TGCGCCAGCGGACCCGGGACGGCGGGGGAGTTCTTC,CASGPGTAGEFF
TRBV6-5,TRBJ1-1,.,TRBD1,TGTGCCAGCAGGGAACAGGGGTACACTGAAGCTTTCTTT,CASREQGYTEAFF
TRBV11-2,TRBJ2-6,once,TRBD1,TGTGCCAGCAGCTTTCTGGGACAGGCCTTTAGCGGGGCCAACGTCCTGACTTTC,CASSFLGQAFSGANVLTF
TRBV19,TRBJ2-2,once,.,TGTGCCAGTAGTATGGAGGGGCGTGGGGAGCTGTTTTTT,CASSMEGRGELFF
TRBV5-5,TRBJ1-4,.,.,TGTGCCAGCAGCATAGGGGGTACAACTAATGAAAAACTGTTTTTT,CASSIGGTTNEKLFF
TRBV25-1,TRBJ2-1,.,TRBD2,TGTGCCAGCAGTTCAGACGCACTTAGCGGGGCGGCCAATGAGCAGTTCTTC,CASSSDALSGAANEQFF
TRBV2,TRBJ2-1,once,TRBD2,TGTGCCAGCAGCGTTACTAGCGGGGGCTCCTACAATGAGCAGTTCTTC,CASSVTSGGSYNEQFF
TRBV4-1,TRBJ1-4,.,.,TGCGCCAGCAGCCAAGATCGTACGGGGGGAGGCGAAAAACTGTTTTTT,CASSQDRTGGGEKLFF
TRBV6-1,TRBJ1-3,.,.,TGTGCCAGCAGTGAATCCGGCGTGGACGGGAGTTTT,CASSESGVDGSF
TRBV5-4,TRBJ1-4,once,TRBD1,TGTGCCAGCAGCCAAGACAGGGGCGGCTTATTTGCGGCTGAAAAACTGTTTTTT,CASSQDRGGLFAAEKLFF
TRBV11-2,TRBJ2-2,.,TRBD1,TGTGCCAGCAGCTTGATCTGGACAGGGGGTTCCGGGGAGCTGTTTTTT,CASSLIWTGGSGELFF
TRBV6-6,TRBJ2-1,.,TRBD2,TGTGCCAGCAGGAGAGAGCGGGAGGGCCCCAATGAGCAGTTCTTC,CASRREREGPNEQFF
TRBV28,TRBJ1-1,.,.,TGTGCCAGCATTATCGGCGGCCAGGGAGCTTTCTTT,CASIIGGQGAFF
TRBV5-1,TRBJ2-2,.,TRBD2,TGCGCCAGCAGCTTGACCAGCGGGGGGGCGACGAACACCGGGGAGCTGTTTTTT,CASSLTSGGATNTGELFF
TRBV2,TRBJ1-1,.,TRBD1,TGTGCCAGCAGTGGGACAGGATCTCCGTACACTGAAGCTTTCTTT,CASSGTGSPYTEAFF
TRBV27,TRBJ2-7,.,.,TGTGCCAGCAGTCCAAAAAACGGGAACGGCTACGAGCAGTACTTC,CASSPKNGNGYEQYF
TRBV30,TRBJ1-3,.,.,TGTGCCTGGAGTAGAGGAGGAAACACCATATATTTT,CAWSRGGNTIYF
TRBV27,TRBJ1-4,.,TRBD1,TGTGCCAGCAGGGTACCGGGACAGGGGAGTGAAAAACTGTTTTTT,CASRVPGQGSEKLFF
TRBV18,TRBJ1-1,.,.,TGTGCCAGCTCACCCGAATGGGGCTCCACTGAAGCTTTCTTT,CASSPEWGSTEAFF
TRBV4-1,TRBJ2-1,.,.,TGCGCCAGCAGCCAAGGGAGGCGGAGCGGGCCCCACAATGAGCAGTTCTTC,CASSQGRRSGPHNEQFF
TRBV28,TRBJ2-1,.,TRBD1,TGTGCCAGCAGTCTGCCGGGACAGGGCTTAAACAATGAGCAGTTCTTC,CASSLPGQGLNNEQFF
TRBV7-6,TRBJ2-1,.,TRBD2,TGTGCCAGCAGCCTAGGACTAGCGGAGGTCTTCTCCTACAATGAGCAGTTCTTC,CASSLGLAEVFSYNEQFF
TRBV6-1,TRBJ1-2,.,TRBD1,TGTGCCAGCAGTGAATATCCTCAGGGGGTCTATGGCTACACCTTC,CASSEYPQGVYGYTF
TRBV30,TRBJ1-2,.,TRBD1,TGTGCCTGGAGTAGCGGGACAGGGCTAAGAGCTAACTATGGCTACACCTTC,CAWSSGTGLRANYGYTF
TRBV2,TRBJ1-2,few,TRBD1,TGTGCCTGCCTTCAGGACTACGGACAGGGTGGCTACACCTTC,CACLQDYGQGGYTF
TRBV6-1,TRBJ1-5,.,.,TGTGCCAGCAGTGATGATTTGGGGACACGGAATCAGCCCCAGCATTTT,CASSDDLGTRNQPQHF
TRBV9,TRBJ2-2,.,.,TGTGCCAGCAGCGCCCATGAGAGTGCGAACACCGGGGAGCTGTTTTTT,CASSAHESANTGELFF
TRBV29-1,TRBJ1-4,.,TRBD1,TGCAGCGCCTACAGGGGGCTTGGGTCTAATGAAAAACTGTTTTTT,CSAYRGLGSNEKLFF
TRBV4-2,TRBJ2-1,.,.,TGTGCCAGCAGCCAAGAATACTCCCACAATGAGCAGTTCTTC,CASSQEYSHNEQFF
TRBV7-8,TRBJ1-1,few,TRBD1,TGTGCCAGCAGCTCATCCGGGACAGCTAACACTGAAGCTTTCTTT,CASSSSGTANTEAFF
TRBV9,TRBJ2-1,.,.,TGTGCCAGCAGCGCCAGGGGGGCCTGGAGTAATGAGCAGTTCTTC,CASSARGAWSNEQFF
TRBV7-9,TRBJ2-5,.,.,TGTGCCAGCAGCTTAGCCCTGGCAGAGACCCAGTACTTC,CASSLALAETQYF
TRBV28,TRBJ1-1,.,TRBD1,TGTGCCAGCAGTTCCGGGACAGGTACGAATGAAGCTTTCTTT,CASSSGTGTNEAFF
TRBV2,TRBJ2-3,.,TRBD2,TGTGCCCGAAGCGGGCTAGCGGGCCCGAGAATCACAGATACGCAGTATTTT,CARSGLAGPRITDTQYF
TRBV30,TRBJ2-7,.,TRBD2,TGTGCCTGGAGTGCCCCACCCCGACTAGCGGTAACCTACGAGCAGTACTTC,CAWSAPPRLAVTYEQYF
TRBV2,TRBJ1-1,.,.,TGTGCCAGCAGTGGCGGAACAGGTAACCCTGAAGCTTTCTTT,CASSGGTGNPEAFF
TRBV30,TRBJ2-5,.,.,TGTGCCTGGAGTAGAGCGGCGGCCCAGTACTTC,CAWSRAAAQYF
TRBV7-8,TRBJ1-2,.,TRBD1,TGTGCCAGCAGCTTAGTGTTGATTGGACAGGCTAACTACTATGGCTACACCTTC,CASSLVLIGQANYYGYTF
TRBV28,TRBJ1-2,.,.,TGTGCCAGCAGTTTTGCGGGGGCGTACGGCTACACCTTC,CASSFAGAYGYTF
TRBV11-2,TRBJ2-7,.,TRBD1,TGTGCCAGCAGACCCCGAAGTAAGACAGGGCTCTCCTACGAGCAGTACTTC,CASRPRSKTGLSYEQYF